This passage covers 22 T cell receptor beta chains from one sample sequenced in a study of T cells after yellow fever vaccination. One entry per CDR3 protein, called by TCRdb with MiXCR from the 5' RACE reads. The data show roughly 250,000 distinct CDR3 sequences, roughly 13% seen once. The sequenced sample was CD4+ T cells sorted from PBMCs, obtained 45 days after the yellow fever booster vaccination. The receptors originated from a young man who received the YFV17D yellow fever vaccine.

This chain uses TRBV11-1 with TRBJ2-1, with 9 positions matching TRBD2. This CDR3 has 16 residues. The V gene's germline CDR1 is SGHAT and CDR2 FQDESV (reference sequence). Trimming took 5 bases from V and 9 from J; bases not matched to a gene: 14. In DNA form, the CDR3 reads TGTGCCAGCAGCAGCCCCGGCGGGAGGGCCCGGGGTGAGCAGTTCTTC. Amino acid sequence: CASSSPGGRARGEQFF.

This clonotype appeared many times. The CDR3 DNA reads TGCGCCAGCAGCCAAGCCCGCCCGACCTTGGTGCCCTACGAGCAGTACTTC. Translation: CASSQARPTLVPYEQYF. The chain uses TRBV4-3 and TRBJ2-7, with D unclear. The V gene lost 1 base and the J gene lost 2 bases, with 18 bases spanning the gap. CDR1 is LGHNA, CDR2 YSLEER, per germline. The length of the CDR3 is 17 residues.

The J gene is TRBJ2-3, the V gene TRBV4-2; TRBD2 agrees at 9 bases. This CDR3 region has 17 residues. V lost 2 bases to trimming and J lost 4 bases; unmatched junction nucleotides: 10. The V gene's germline CDR1 is LGHNA and CDR2 YNFKEQ. Written as DNA, the CDR3 is TGTGCCAGCAGCCAAACCTCGTGGGCGGGAGGGCCAGATACGCAGTATTTT. Its translation is CASSQTSWAGGPDTQYF.

This clonotype was counted between two and nine times. The J gene is TRBJ2-2, the V gene TRBV7-3; 7 nucleotides match TRBD1. The CDR3 has 12 residues. CDR1 is SGHTA, CDR2 FQGTGA, per germline. V gave up 8 bases and J gave up 5 bases; unmatched junction bases: 2. The CDR3 DNA follows: TGTGCCAGCGCAGGGGGTACCGGGGAGCTGTTTTTT. It translates to CASAGGTGELFF. Supplemented by reference TRBV7-3 and TRBJ2-2, the full variable domain reads GAGVSQTPSNKVTEKGKYVELRCDPISGHTALYWYRQSLGQGPEFLIYFQGTGAADDSGLPNDRFFAVRPEGSVSTLKIQRTERGDSAVYLCASAGGTGELFFGEGSRLTVL.

This clonotype was seen only a few times. The chain has TRBV5-1 and TRBJ2-7, with D possibly being TRBD1 (6 bases). CDR3 length: 16 residues. Germline assignment: CDR1 SGHRS and CDR2 YFSETQ. Trimming left V 4 bases short and J 6 bases short, with 23 bases between. DNA of the CDR3: TGCGCCAGCAGCCCCACAGGGTTCTCTAATCTTTTCGAGCAGTACTTC. Protein sequence: CASSPTGFSNLFEQYF. Looking up the rest from reference TRBV5-1 and TRBJ2-7 gives the full variable domain: KAGVTQTPRYLIKTRGQQVTLSCSPISGHRSVSWYQQTPGQGLQFLFEYFSETQRNKGNFPGRFSGRQFSNSRSEMNVSTLELGDSALYLCASSPTGFSNLFEQYFGPGTRLTVT.

This clonotype has ten or more counts. The V gene is TRBV5-1, the J gene TRBJ2-1; no firm D call. CDR1 and CDR2 from the germline V gene are SGHRS and YFSETQ. Trimming left V 0 bases short and J 6 bases short, with 4 bases between. The length of the CDR3 is 12 residues. CDR3 loop: CASSLGLNEQFF. CDR3 sequence (DNA): TGCGCCAGCAGCTTGGGACTCAATGAGCAGTTCTTC.

The CDR3 sequence: CASSLVPGQAYNEQFF. The CDR3 coding sequence is TGCGCCAGCAGCTTGGTCCCGGGACAGGCGTACAATGAGCAGTTCTTC. The chain employs TRBV5-1 and TRBJ2-1; 8 positions match TRBD1. The V gene's germline CDR1 is SGHRS and CDR2 YFSETQ. This CDR3 has 16 amino acids. V lost 0 bases to trimming and J lost 4 bases; unmatched junction nucleotides: 6.

The CDR3 bases are TGTGCCACCAGTGATTTGGAGGGGTTGGGACAGTTCTTC. The encoded protein is CATSDLEGLGQFF. This chain joins TRBV24-1 and TRBJ2-1, with D perhaps given as TRBD1 or TRBD2 (5 bases each). V was clipped by 0 bases and J by 13 bases, with 12 bases between them. The germline CDR1 and CDR2 sequences are KGHDR and SFDVKD. The CDR3 has 13 amino acids.

This clonotype has just a few counts. The J gene is TRBJ2-1, the V gene TRBV5-1; D possibly uses TRBD1 or TRBD2 (7 bases each). CDR1 is SGHRS and CDR2 is YFSETQ in the germline V gene. Between the trimmed V and J ends, which lost 4 bases and 6 bases, there was a span of 17 bases. This CDR3 is 15 amino acids long. CDR3: CASSPGGGRGNEQFF. DNA for the CDR3: TGCGCCAGCAGCCCAGGGGGGGGACGAGGCAATGAGCAGTTCTTC.

The V call is TRBV14, the J call TRBJ2-3, with unresolved D. The V end lost 3 bases, the J end lost 2 bases, and 6 bases lay between the germline ends. CDR3 length: 13 amino acids. Germline loops: CDR1 SGHDN, CDR2 FVKESK. CDR3 in amino acids: CASSQDPTDTQYF. The CDR3 DNA is TGTGCCAGCAGCCAGGACCCCACAGATACGCAGTATTTT.

A few counts support this clonotype. An end of the junction does not agree with germline; a read error may underlie this. The chain uses TRBV20-1 and TRBJ2-7; possibly TRBD1 or TRBD2 for D (5 bases each). Germline V gives CDR1 DFQATT, CDR2 SNEGSKA (reference sequence). The CDR3 extends over 11 amino acids. As DNA, the CDR3 is TGCAGTGCTGGAGAGGGGTACGAGCAGTACTTC. This codes for CSAGEGYEQYF.

V gene TRBV7-8 combines with J gene TRBJ2-1; 7 nucleotides agree with TRBD2. The ends lost 3 bases at V and 2 bases at J; junction bases unmatched: 4. This CDR3 is 15 amino acids long. Germline CDR1 and CDR2: SGHVS and FQNEAQ. The CDR3 nucleotides are TGTGCCAGCAGCTTCCTGACTAGCCCCTACAATGAGCAGTTCTTC. It is translated as CASSFLTSPYNEQFF.

This rearrangement joins TRBV6-1 to TRBJ1-5, with 11 bases identical to TRBD1. V was clipped by 6 bases and J by 2 bases; unmatched bases: 3. This CDR3 spans 15 amino acids. The germline V gene encodes CDR1 MNHNS and CDR2 SASEGT. CDR3 in DNA: TGTGCCAGCAGGGGACAGGGGGTCGGCAATCAGCCCCAGCATTTT. It is translated as CASRGQGVGNQPQHF.

There are a few counts of this clonotype. The chain joins TRBV7-6 to TRBJ2-2; TRBD2 matches at 9 bases. The V segment lost 1 base and the J segment 4 bases; nucleotides outside the gene matches: 7. The CDR3 runs 17 residues. The germline V gene encodes CDR1 SGHVS and CDR2 FNYEAQ. The CDR3 region has the DNA TGTGCCAGCAGCTTAGGCGCGGGAGGGCCATCCACCGGGGAGCTGTTTTTT. This encodes CASSLGAGGPSTGELFF. The variable domain in full, completed from reference TRBV7-6 and TRBJ2-2, reads GAGVSQSPRYKVTKRGQDVALRCDPISGHVSLYWYRQALGQGPEFLTYFNYEAQQDKSGLPNDRFSAERPEGSISTLTIQRTEQRDSAMYRCASSLGAGGPSTGELFFGEGSRLTVL.

This clonotype was detected only a few times. The chain employs TRBV3-1 and TRBJ2-1; 8 bases are shared with TRBD2. Germline V CDR1 and CDR2: LGHDT, YNNKEL (reference sequence). The CDR3 has 16 residues. Trimming cost V 3 bases and J 3 bases; bases outside gene matches: 7. The CDR3 here is CASSQRAGVYYNEQFF. CDR3 in DNA: TGTGCCAGCAGCCAGCGAGCGGGAGTGTACTACAATGAGCAGTTCTTC.

The chain is built from TRBV7-3 and TRBJ2-2, with D tentatively TRBD2 (6 bases). Trimming shortened V by 2 bases and J by 9 bases, and 16 bases separated the two germline ends. CDR1 and CDR2 from the germline V gene are SGHTA and FQGTGA. The CDR3 length is 15 residues. The CDR3 spells CASSLGVAGRRELFF. The CDR3, as DNA: TGTGCCAGCAGCTTAGGAGTGGCGGGGCGGAGGGAGCTGTTTTTT.

This chain links TRBV5-1 with TRBJ1-1, with 9 positions matching TRBD1. The CDR3 is made up of 15 amino acids. CDR1 is SGHRS and CDR2 is YFSETQ in the germline V gene. V was pared by 3 bases and J by 4 bases, with 7 bases of the junction left unmatched. CDR3 protein: CASSSRTGVGTEAFF. The CDR3 bases are TGCGCCAGCAGCTCCCGGACAGGGGTTGGCACTGAAGCTTTCTTT.

The chain is built from TRBV19 and TRBJ1-4; TRBD1 matches at 7 bases. CDR3 length equals 15 residues. The ends lost 6 bases at V and 7 bases at J; junction bases unmatched: 11. Per germline, CDR1 LNHDA and CDR2 SQIVND (reference sequence). The CDR3 here is CASRDPGTDGEKLFF. CDR3 DNA sequence: TGTGCCAGTAGGGACCCCGGGACAGACGGTGAAAAACTGTTTTTT.

This clonotype was seen a few times. The genes are TRBV15 and TRBJ2-7; 10 positions match TRBD1. The CDR3 is 17 amino acids. Germline-derived CDR1 and CDR2 are LNHNV and YYDKDF (reference sequence). The junction had 12 bases not matched to a gene; V was cut back by 5 bases and J by 2 bases. The CDR3 loop reads CATSRAAGTGVTYEQYF. CDR3 in DNA: TGTGCCACCAGCCGGGCAGCTGGGACAGGGGTTACCTACGAGCAGTACTTC.

The chain has TRBV19 and TRBJ1-1; unclear D gene. The CDR3 runs 13 residues. The V gene's germline CDR1 is LNHDA and CDR2 SQIVND (reference sequence). The V end was cut by 2 bases, the J end by 1 base, with 5 bases between. CDR3 bases: TGTGCCAGTAGTATAAAGGGGAACACTGAAGCTTTCTTT. Its protein product is CASSIKGNTEAFF.

The chain recombines TRBV29-1 with TRBJ2-7; perhaps TRBD2 as D (5 bases). The V end lost 6 bases, the J end lost 4 bases, and 13 bases lay between the germline ends. The CDR3 runs to 12 residues. Germline V lookup: CDR1 SQVTM, CDR2 ANQGSEA. As DNA, the CDR3 is TGCAGCGTGCCGGGAAACTCTTACGAGCAGTACTTC. Translated, it gives CSVPGNSYEQYF.

A few counts support this clonotype. This sequence joins TRBV15 and TRBJ2-1; D ambiguous. Trimming took off 5 bases at V and 6 bases at J, with 17 bases between the two ends. CDR1 and CDR2 from the germline V gene are LNHNV and YYDKDF (reference sequence). The CDR3 runs 15 residues. As DNA, the CDR3 is TGTGCCACCAGCGTCCCATCCTTCAATGTCAATGAGCAGTTCTTC. Translating it yields CATSVPSFNVNEQFF. The full variable domain, completed using reference TRBV15 and TRBJ2-1, is DAMVIQNPRYQVTQFGKPVTLSCSQTLNHNVMYWYQQKSSQAPKLLFHYYDKDFNNEADTPDNFQSRRPNTSFCFLDIRSPGLGDTAMYLCATSVPSFNVNEQFFGPGTRLTVL.